This TCR beta chain is drawn from a study of cytomegalovirus exposure and HLA in healthy donors. Study conclusions and caveats: There were a few CMV-associated chains whose specificity for CMV antigens was confirmed in vitro.

Germline values: CDR1 PRHDT, CDR2 FYEKMQ (reference sequence). V lost 5 bases and J 4 bases, leaving 6 bases between the germline ends. This CDR3 region has 11 residues. TCRdb's table, derived via immunoSEQ multiplex PCR, lists solely in-frame clones and lacks some. The table lists about 220,000 clones, approximately 83% of them singletons, with about 14% in the top ten. This clone was observed a handful of times. Its cognate antigen is unknown. The V gene is TRBV13, the J gene TRBJ2-7; no clear D. The sequenced material came from PBMCs. This receptor was taken from a woman in her twenties or thirties in good health and CMV-seropositive. The CDR3 reads CASSLNYEQYF. CDR3 in DNA: TGTGCCAGCAGCCTGAATTACGAGCAGTACTTC.